This paragraph covers one T cell receptor (beta chain) sequence. The specificity of this receptor is unknown. No quality values exist for individual bases; no much larger clone is one base distant. For repertoire sequencing, TCR beta CDR3 regions were amplified from RNA transcripts. The first round was an RT-PCR using HTBI primers with the Qiagen OneStep RT-PCR kit, and this first round was followed by a second-round multiplex PCR, then size selection and purification. Sequencing of the libraries was carried out on an Illumina HiSeq2000 in paired-end mode with 100 bp reads. Turning to the authors' computational methods: SOAPnuke was used for read processing, and reads with adapters, uncalled bases, a mean Phred below 15, or no exact constant-primer or identifier match were discarded. COPE v1.2.5 was used to merge the high-quality paired reads. Each unique nucleotide sequence was treated as a clonotype, and MiTCR v1.1 was used to align the clonotypes to the IMGT TRB V, D and J references. Analysis was restricted to V-J combinations with a frequency above 0.0001, which covered roughly 99% of repertoires. For each V-J combination, a TCR clonal expansion and chaos score was defined as F50 clonal expansion divided by the chaos observed in the TCRdist matrix. Features were reduced by Welch's t-statistics and random forest to around 14 V-J combinations, which fed a naive Bayes classifier. The similarity between thyroid and blood repertoires was quantified using the Morisita-Horn index. TCRdb ran its own pipeline on the public reads, namely fastp trimming at Q25 and MiXCR clone calling, and kept in-frame beta chains. Every entry covers one CDR3 protein and lists the most common genes and DNA from its rows. V and J calls and clone size were set by TCRdb, not the authors. This sample is represented by 650,000 to 900,000 distinct CDR3 sequences; 40% of them were singletons. Jointly, the top ten make up 44% of the sample.

These data are taken from a study of Graves' ophthalmopathy and Graves' hyperthyroidism (dated by TCRdb to the late 2010s). At the level of the whole study: Peripheral blood was collected before any treatment was given, at the time of initial diagnosis. Following sample collection, hyperthyroidism patients were given methimazole at a starting dose of 30 mg daily, and ophthalmopathy patients were given high-dose intravenous methylprednisolone. In roughly 6 hyperthyroidism patients, the T-cell repertoire of thyroid tissue was compared with the T-cell repertoire of blood. To explore V-J signatures that separate ophthalmopathy from hyperthyroidism, a discovery set of 95 to 100 patients was enrolled, consisting of 43 with ophthalmopathy and some 59 with stable hyperthyroidism. An independent validation cohort was composed of 18 hyperthyroidism patients and around 16 patients who later progressed from hyperthyroidism to ophthalmopathy. TCR beta repertoire signatures were used to distinguish Graves' ophthalmopathy from Graves' hyperthyroidism and to predict progression to ophthalmopathy. In total, 120 to 150 blood samples were TCR-sequenced: around 42 ophthalmopathy, around 75 hyperthyroidism and approximately 17 hyperthyroidism-to-ophthalmopathy patients.

The CDR3 has 13 amino acids, counting the end cysteine and phenylalanine. Of the read, only the CDR3 DNA is kept; its 39 bases are in frame from base 1. CDR1 and CDR2 are read off the germline V gene as LGHNA and YNFKEQ. The junction carries 10 bases between V and J, which are trimmed by 4 bases and 4 bases respectively. Patients with ophthalmopathy had moderately to severely active disease, with a Clinical Activity Score of 3 or more, a NOSPECS grade of 4 or more, and a disease duration of less than 3 months. Anyone with other autoimmune diseases, uncontrolled infections, pregnancy or lactation was excluded from the study. Clinical symptoms, serum thyroxine, TRAb, thyroid ultrasound and orbital computed tomography formed the basis of the diagnosis. PBMCs were isolated from approximately 10 ml of fresh peripheral blood by Ficoll-Paque density gradient centrifugation. Trizol reagent was used to extract the total RNA, and its quality was then checked on an Agilent 2100 Bioanalyzer.

Overall results and qualifications from the work: No statistical method was used to predetermine the sample size, and group allocation was not hidden from the investigators. The 13-signature model separated ophthalmopathy from stable hyperthyroidism with approximately 88% sensitivity and almost 84% specificity in cross-validation, and 80%/75% in the test set. In validation, the model predicted ophthalmopathy progression with about 70% sensitivity and 72.22% specificity; roughly 11 predicted patients were CT-confirmed with GO in a median of around 6.5 months. Most expanded thyroid clonotypes with frequency above 0.001 were also detected in blood, suggesting blood repertoires may reflect the thyroid immune response.

Input material: peripheral blood. The clonotype originates from an adult man with Graves' ophthalmopathy. The chain joins TRBV4-2 to TRBJ1-2, with TRBD1 as a weak D call on 5 bases. CDR3 region: CASSPRGPYGYTF. The DNA reads as follows: TGTGCCAGCAGCCCAAGGGGACCCTATGGCTACACCTTC.